The clone carrying this T cell receptor (beta chain) showed up just a few times. Its antigen is not known. Graves' hyperthyroidism is called stable when ophthalmopathy does not progress within 18 months. Clinicians diagnosed patients from clinical symptoms, serum thyroxine and TRAb, thyroid ultrasound and orbital computed tomography. This sample is part of a study of T cells in Graves' hyperthyroidism and ophthalmopathy. The TCR beta CDR3 regions underwent amplification using RNA transcripts as the source. TCR CDR3 underwent first-round RT-PCR with the HTBI primer set. TCRdb processed the multiplex PCR reads anew with MiXCR; each CDR3 protein has one entry. The sample contains about 720,000 distinct CDR3 sequences, around 15% of which appear only once. CDR3 length: 13 residues. The ends lost 6 bases at V and 6 bases at J; junction bases unmatched: 3. Overall study findings and caveats: Among clonotypes expanded in thyroid above 0.001, most were also found in blood. Before onset, by a median of approximately 6.8 months, the model predicted ophthalmopathy.

The sequence was obtained from a man younger than 35 with Graves' hyperthyroidism. The chain uses TRBV12-3 or TRBV12-4 and TRBJ2-1, with 9 bases matching TRBD2. The source material was blood. The CDR3 DNA reads as TGTGCCAGCAGGGAAGCGGGGGGCAATGAGCAGTTCTTC. Protein sequence: CASREAGGNEQFF.